This T cell receptor beta chain comes out of a study of T cells in Graves' hyperthyroidism and ophthalmopathy. Clinical symptoms, serum thyroxine, TRAb, thyroid ultrasound and orbital computed tomography established diagnosis. PBMCs were obtained from about 9 ml fresh peripheral blood. From RNA transcripts, TCR beta CDR3 regions were amplified. The HTBI primer set served for first-round RT-PCR of the TCR CDR3. TCRdb re-derived calls from the multiplex PCR reads in MiXCR, one entry per CDR3 protein. Here the sample spans about 740,000 distinct CDR3 sequences, about 14% being singletons. Per the germline V gene, CDR1 is MNHEY and CDR2 is SVGEGT. Trimming pared 0 bases from V and 4 bases from J, leaving 11 bases between. The length of the CDR3 is 15 residues. This clonotype occurred a few times.

The sequence came from a woman between 18 and 29 years old with Graves' hyperthyroidism. Source material: blood. The chain recombines TRBV6-2 or TRBV6-3 with TRBJ2-3, with D possibly matching TRBD2 (5 bases). CDR3 coding DNA: TGTGCCAGCAGTTACTCTAGCGTACCGCCAGATACGCAGTATTTT. This translates into CASSYSSVPPDTQYF.